Listed below are T cell receptor beta chains from one sample, sequenced in a study of kidney transplant recipient with SARS-CoV-2 infection. Each CDR3 protein is one row after TCRdb ran MiXCR on the reads. The sample includes 200,000 to 250,000 distinct CDR3 sequences, about 28% of them seen just once. The input for sequencing was a blood sample, taken at baseline and on roughly day 110 from a kidney transplant recipient. The source of these receptors is a young adult male patient who had COVID-19 and was a kidney transplant recipient. Among the T cells, some may be from the graft donor. CDR3s include the opening cysteine and the closing phenylalanine or tryptophan. Fields, in order: V gene, J gene, D gene, CDR3 length, clone size, CDR3 protein, CDR3 DNA. D genes are given only for firm matches. Clone size is stated in some rows and not others, as once, few, many or a class when expanded.

V gene: TRBV9; J gene: TRBJ2-1; D gene: TRBD2; CDR3 length: 15; clone size: few; CDR3 protein: CASSGTSGDYNEQFF; CDR3 DNA: TGTGCCAGCAGCGGCACTAGCGGGGATTACAATGAGCAGTTCTTC
V gene: TRBV7-1; J gene: TRBJ1-2; D gene: NA; CDR3 length: 17; clone size: many; CDR3 protein: CASSVCAHEGKTYGYTF; CDR3 DNA: TGTGCCAGCAGCGTGTGCGCTCACGAGGGAAAGACCTATGGCTACACCTTC
V gene: TRBV9; J gene: TRBJ2-1; D gene: NA; CDR3 length: 15; clone size: NA; CDR3 protein: CASSVAPTRENEQFF; CDR3 DNA: TGTGCCAGCAGCGTAGCCCCGACTAGGGAGAATGAGCAGTTCTTC
V gene: TRBV24-1; J gene: TRBJ1-2; D gene: NA; CDR3 length: 14; clone size: once; CDR3 protein: CATSDSVGAYGYTF; CDR3 DNA: TGCGCCACCAGTGATTCGGTGGGGGCCTATGGCTACACCTTC
V gene: TRBV6-2/TRBV6-3; J gene: TRBJ1-2; D gene: NA; CDR3 length: 15; clone size: many; CDR3 protein: CASSYGAGLNYGYTF; CDR3 DNA: TGTGCCAGCAGTTACGGGGCAGGACTTAACTATGGCTACACCTTC
V gene: TRBV6-6; J gene: TRBJ2-1; D gene: NA; CDR3 length: 13; clone size: many; CDR3 protein: CASSGGGLNEQFF; CDR3 DNA: TGTGCCAGCTCAGGGGGAGGGTTAAATGAGCAGTTCTTC
V gene: TRBV11-3; J gene: TRBJ1-1; D gene: TRBD1; CDR3 length: 17; clone size: many; CDR3 protein: CASSSIRRQGTATEAFF; CDR3 DNA: TGTGCCAGCAGCTCTATCCGCAGACAGGGGACAGCGACTGAAGCTTTCTTT
V gene: TRBV8-2; J gene: TRBJ1-2; D gene: NA; CDR3 length: 16; clone size: many; CDR3 protein: CGSASPDSRKTYGYTF; CDR3 DNA: TGTGGCAGTGCGTCTCCTGATAGCCGAAAGACCTATGGCTACACCTTC
V gene: TRBV9; J gene: TRBJ2-7; D gene: NA; CDR3 length: 13; clone size: many; CDR3 protein: CASSVDYSGEQYF; CDR3 DNA: TGTGCCAGCAGCGTAGACTACTCTGGGGAGCAGTACTTC
V gene: TRBV7-9; J gene: TRBJ2-1; D gene: NA; CDR3 length: 14; clone size: few; CDR3 protein: CASSLTGLDNEQFF; CDR3 DNA: TGTGCCAGCAGCTTAACCGGCCTGGACAATGAGCAGTTCTTC
V gene: TRBV24-1; J gene: TRBJ2-1; D gene: TRBD2; CDR3 length: 16; clone size: few; CDR3 protein: CATSAWGGLAANEQFF; CDR3 DNA: TGTGCCACCAGTGCCTGGGGGGGACTAGCCGCGAATGAGCAGTTCTTC
V gene: TRBV27; J gene: TRBJ2-3; D gene: TRBD2; CDR3 length: 17; clone size: few; CDR3 protein: CASSLLVSGRGTDTQYF; CDR3 DNA: TGTGCCAGCAGTTTATTAGTGAGCGGGAGAGGTACAGATACGCAGTATTTT
V gene: TRBV13; J gene: TRBJ2-3; D gene: TRBD2; CDR3 length: 16; clone size: NA; CDR3 protein: CTSSLRPSGRTDTQYF; CDR3 DNA: TGTACCAGCAGCTTAAGACCTAGCGGACGCACAGATACGCAGTATTTT
V gene: TRBV3-1; J gene: TRBJ2-2; D gene: NA; CDR3 length: 18; clone size: NA; CDR3 protein: CASSLRHPISGLTGELFF; CDR3 DNA: TGTGCCAGCAGCCTCCGACATCCCATTTCAGGCTTGACCGGGGAGCTGTTTTTT
V gene: TRBV12-3/TRBV12-4; J gene: TRBJ2-6; D gene: NA; CDR3 length: 14; clone size: NA; CDR3 protein: CASQQLSGANVLTF; CDR3 DNA: TGTGCCAGCCAACAGCTCTCTGGGGCCAACGTCCTGACTTTC
V gene: TRBV18; J gene: TRBJ1-4; D gene: TRBD1; CDR3 length: 15; clone size: many; CDR3 protein: CASSQQGVTNEKLFF; CDR3 DNA: TGTGCCAGCTCCCAACAGGGGGTAACTAATGAAAAACTGTTTTTT
V gene: TRBV7-4; J gene: TRBJ1-2; D gene: NA; CDR3 length: 17; clone size: many; CDR3 protein: CASSFGVSARKTYGYTF; CDR3 DNA: TGTGCCAGCAGCTTTGGCGTTTCAGCTCGAAAGACCTATGGCTACACCTTC
V gene: TRBV5-5; J gene: TRBJ1-5; D gene: NA; CDR3 length: 15; clone size: many; CDR3 protein: CASSRDIASNQPQHF; CDR3 DNA: TGTGCCAGCAGCCGGGACATCGCTAGCAATCAGCCCCAGCATTTT
V gene: TRBV5-1; J gene: TRBJ1-6; D gene: TRBD1; CDR3 length: 13; clone size: many; CDR3 protein: CASSPDRVSPLHF; CDR3 DNA: TGCGCCAGCAGCCCGGACAGGGTGTCACCCCTCCACTTT
V gene: TRBV3-2; J gene: TRBJ1-6; D gene: NA; CDR3 length: 13; clone size: NA; CDR3 protein: CASSRNGDSPLHF; CDR3 DNA: TGTGCCAGCAGCAGAAACGGGGATTCACCCCTCCACTTT
V gene: TRBV7-9; J gene: TRBJ2-1; D gene: NA; CDR3 length: 16; clone size: few; CDR3 protein: CASSLENGGPYNEQFF; CDR3 DNA: TGTGCCAGCAGCTTAGAGAACGGGGGGCCTTACAATGAGCAGTTCTTC
V gene: TRBV18; J gene: TRBJ2-1; D gene: TRBD2; CDR3 length: 14; clone size: many; CDR3 protein: CASSPLPSGNEQFF; CDR3 DNA: TGTGCCAGCTCACCCCTCCCTAGCGGCAATGAGCAGTTCTTC
V gene: TRBV6-2/TRBV6-3; J gene: TRBJ1-2; D gene: NA; CDR3 length: 17; clone size: many; CDR3 protein: CASSVLGCIGKTYGYTF; CDR3 DNA: TGTGCCAGCAGTGTCCTGGGCTGCATCGGAAAGACCTATGGCTACACCTTC
V gene: TRBV7-9; J gene: TRBJ2-7; D gene: TRBD2; CDR3 length: 16; clone size: few; CDR3 protein: CASSLTLGLAGNEQYF; CDR3 DNA: TGTGCCAGCAGCTTAACTTTAGGGCTAGCGGGAAACGAGCAGTACTTC
V gene: TRBV6-1; J gene: TRBJ2-4; D gene: NA; CDR3 length: 16; clone size: NA; CDR3 protein: CASSEDLHLAKNIRYF; CDR3 DNA: TGTGCCAGCAGTGAAGACCTGCATCTAGCCAAAAACATTCGGTACTTC
V gene: TRBV19; J gene: TRBJ2-7; D gene: NA; CDR3 length: 15; clone size: many; CDR3 protein: CASSMGPGISYEQYF; CDR3 DNA: TGTGCCAGTAGTATGGGGCCAGGGATATCCTACGAGCAGTACTTC
V gene: TRBV8-2; J gene: TRBJ1-2; D gene: NA; CDR3 length: 16; clone size: many; CDR3 protein: CGSNVYDSRKTYGYTF; CDR3 DNA: TGTGGCAGTAATGTATATGATAGCCGAAAGACCTATGGCTACACCTTC
V gene: TRBV5-1; J gene: TRBJ2-7; D gene: NA; CDR3 length: 15; clone size: many; CDR3 protein: CASSLLWDGRSEQYF; CDR3 DNA: TGCGCCAGCAGCCTGCTGTGGGACGGACGGTCCGAGCAGTACTTC
V gene: TRBV6-5; J gene: TRBJ1-2; D gene: NA; CDR3 length: 17; clone size: many; CDR3 protein: CASSLQHSMRKTYGYTF; CDR3 DNA: TGTGCCAGCAGTTTACAGCACTCTATGCGAAAGACCTATGGCTACACCTTC
V gene: TRBV20-1; J gene: TRBJ2-7; D gene: TRBD1; CDR3 length: 11; clone size: many; CDR3 protein: CRAHTGVEQYF; CDR3 DNA: TGCAGAGCACATACAGGGGTCGAGCAGTACTTC
V gene: TRBV28; J gene: TRBJ1-5; D gene: TRBD1; CDR3 length: 14; clone size: many; CDR3 protein: CASGSGGRNQPQHF; CDR3 DNA: TGTGCCAGCGGATCAGGGGGCCGCAATCAGCCCCAGCATTTT
V gene: TRBV5-6; J gene: TRBJ2-3; D gene: TRBD1; CDR3 length: 15; clone size: many; CDR3 protein: CASSFPPGQGGTQYF; CDR3 DNA: TGTGCCAGCAGCTTTCCGCCGGGACAGGGGGGCACGCAGTATTTT
V gene: TRBV30; J gene: TRBJ2-1; D gene: NA; CDR3 length: 14; clone size: many; CDR3 protein: CAWSGRRSYNEQFF; CDR3 DNA: TGTGCCTGGAGTGGACGCCGCTCCTACAATGAGCAGTTCTTC
V gene: TRBV16; J gene: TRBJ1-2; D gene: NA; CDR3 length: 17; clone size: many; CDR3 protein: CASSQYSVVRKTYGYTF; CDR3 DNA: TGTGCCAGCAGCCAGTATTCGGTCGTTAGAAAGACCTATGGCTACACCTTC
V gene: TRBV30; J gene: TRBJ1-2; D gene: NA; CDR3 length: 16; clone size: NA; CDR3 protein: CAWRQVRYRKTYGYTF; CDR3 DNA: TGTGCCTGGAGACAAGTGCGTTATAGAAAGACCTATGGCTACACCTTC
V gene: TRBV5-6; J gene: TRBJ2-5; D gene: TRBD2; CDR3 length: 16; clone size: NA; CDR3 protein: CASSLTLGLTQETQYF; CDR3 DNA: TGTGCCAGCAGCCTTACTCTGGGACTAACTCAAGAGACCCAGTACTTC
V gene: TRBV27; J gene: TRBJ1-2; D gene: NA; CDR3 length: 15; clone size: many; CDR3 protein: CASSLGWGTVYGYTF; CDR3 DNA: TGTGCCAGCAGTTTAGGTTGGGGGACCGTCTATGGCTACACCTTC
V gene: TRBV20-1; J gene: TRBJ1-5; D gene: NA; CDR3 length: 13; clone size: many; CDR3 protein: CSASLGRDQPQHF; CDR3 DNA: TGCAGTGCTAGTTTGGGGAGGGATCAGCCCCAGCATTTT
V gene: TRBV12-3/TRBV12-4; J gene: TRBJ2-1; D gene: TRBD2; CDR3 length: 16; clone size: NA; CDR3 protein: CARSSGTSGRIGEQFF; CDR3 DNA: TGTGCCAGAAGTTCAGGGACTAGCGGGAGGATCGGTGAGCAGTTCTTC
V gene: TRBV5-4; J gene: TRBJ2-1; D gene: TRBD1; CDR3 length: 16; clone size: NA; CDR3 protein: CASSLEPGQGRNEQFF; CDR3 DNA: TGTGCCAGCAGCTTGGAACCGGGACAGGGTCGAAATGAGCAGTTCTTC